This TCR beta chain originates from a study of blood T cell repertoires in COVID-19. Germline lookup yields CDR1 SGHVS and CDR2 FQNEAQ. V dropped 1 base and J dropped 4 bases, with 10 bases sitting between them. The CDR3 contains 15 residues. Only a few counts were recorded for this clone. In the authors' workflow: Reference gene primer amplification gave estimated nucleated cell counts. The repertoire was sequenced with immunoSEQ multiplex PCR; TCRdb's copy has only in-frame clones and lacks some. The DNA gave D and trimming, while V, J and clone size come from that table. The sample includes approximately 210,000 clones, around 82% of them seen just once.

This receptor was obtained from a woman aged 45-65 years with acute or convalescent COVID-19. The chain joins TRBV7-8 to TRBJ2-2; possibly TRBD1 for D (6 bases). The sequencing input was peripheral blood. The CDR3 loop is CASSLGGRGTGELFF. CDR3 coding DNA: TGTGCCAGCAGCTTAGGGGGGCGCGGCACCGGGGAGCTGTTTTTT.